The 17 T cell receptor beta chains below were found in one sample sequenced in a study of cytomegalovirus exposure and HLA in healthy donors. 60 Vbeta and 13 Jbeta primers were used in PCR. The assay was immunoSEQ multiplex PCR, and TCRdb's table has in-frame clones only and misses some. The sample lists over 30,000 clones; 86% were seen once. The material sequenced was PBMCs. Every receptor here comes from a woman in her thirties or forties in good health and CMV-seropositive.

V is TRBV18 and J is TRBJ1-4; 7 nucleotides agree with TRBD1. The CDR3 extends over 14 amino acids. J lost 5 bases, V lost 6 bases, and 6 bases had no gene match. CDR1 and CDR2 (germline): KGHSH, LQKENI. In DNA, the CDR3 is TGTGCCAGCTCGGCGGGACAGCGAAATGAAAAACTGTTTTTT. Its translation is CASSAGQRNEKLFF.

This sequence joins TRBV5-8 and TRBJ1-3; maybe TRBD1 (5 bases). From germline, CDR1 is SGHTS and CDR2 YDEGEE. Deletions cut 0 bases from V and 1 base from J, with 8 bases between. This CDR3 contains 15 residues. For the CDR3, the DNA is TGTGCCAGCAGCTTGGAGGGGCGATCTGGAAACACCATATATTTT. Amino acids: CASSLEGRSGNTIYF.

This sequence joins TRBV7-9 and TRBJ1-3, with D hard to call. The CDR3 loop spans 16 amino acids. CDR1 SEHNR and CDR2 FQNEAQ come from the germline V gene (reference sequence). Trimming removed 5 bases at V and 0 bases at J, with 14 bases between. The CDR3 loop reads CASSTSGSHSGNTIYF. CDR3 DNA sequence: TGTGCCAGCAGCACCTCGGGATCCCACTCTGGAAACACCATATATTTT.

This chain links TRBV5-1 with TRBJ1-6; a weak D match, TRBD1 (6 bases). In germline, CDR1 is SGHRS, CDR2 YFSETQ. The ends were cut back, 1 base at V and 5 bases at J, with 10 bases in the middle. The CDR3 is 15 residues long. The CDR3 protein is CASSLQQGDNSPLHF. CDR3 DNA sequence: TGCGCCAGCAGCTTGCAACAGGGCGATAATTCACCCCTCCACTTT.

The chain joins TRBV29-1 to TRBJ2-5; 7 nucleotides agree with TRBD1. In germline, CDR1 is SQVTM, CDR2 ANQGSEA. After removal of 3 bases from V and 5 bases from J, the junction contained 6 bases not matched to a gene. The CDR3 runs to 13 residues. The DNA for the CDR3 is TGCAGCGTTGATGAAAGGGGGCGGGAGACCCAGTACTTC. Encoded protein: CSVDERGRETQYF.

This chain uses TRBV2 with TRBJ2-7; 9 bases fit TRBD1. Trimming at V came to 5 bases and at J to 6 bases, leaving 8 bases not matched to a gene. Germline assignment: CDR1 SNHLY and CDR2 FYNNEI. The CDR3 length is 14 residues. The CDR3 is CASSRNRQGGEQYF. The CDR3 coding sequence is TGTGCCAGCAGTCGAAATAGACAGGGGGGCGAGCAGTACTTC.

The chain recombines TRBV12-2 with TRBJ1-5; the tabulated D call, TRBD1, remains unverified against the DNA. TRBV12-2 is described as a pseudogene. This CDR3 is built from 17 residues. CDR3 coding DNA: TGTGCAAGTCGCTTAGTCGATAGGGGACAACGGGATCAGCCCCAGCATTTT. Translating it yields CASRLVDRGQRDQPQHF.

The CDR3 loop is CSVTSGGLQETQYF. CDR3 DNA: TGCAGCGTGACTAGCGGGGGACTCCAAGAGACCCAGTACTTC. V and J are TRBV29-1 and TRBJ2-5, with TRBD2 matching 12 bases. The germline gives CDR1 SQVTM, CDR2 ANQGSEA. Trimming removed 6 bases from V and 1 base from J; junction bases left unmatched: 3. The CDR3 contains 14 residues.

The rearrangement uses TRBV18 and TRBJ2-7; the D gene is possibly TRBD1 (6 bases). Trimming took 0 bases from V and 6 from J, leaving 9 bases between them. Germline assignment: CDR1 KGHSH and CDR2 LQKENI. This CDR3 contains 13 residues. CDR3 region: CASSPPARGEQYF. The DNA of the CDR3 is TGTGCCAGCTCACCACCGGCCAGGGGCGAGCAGTACTTC. Looking up the rest from reference TRBV18 and TRBJ2-7 gives the full variable domain: NAGVMQNPRHLVRRRGQEARLRCSPMKGHSHVYWYRQLPEEGLKFMVYLQKENIIDESGMPKERFSAEFPKEGPSILRIQQVVRGDSAAYFCASSPPARGEQYFGPGTRLTVT.

The chain recombines TRBV5-6 with TRBJ2-7; D may be TRBD2 (7 bases). Germline loops: CDR1 SGHDT, CDR2 YYEEEE. This CDR3 has 12 amino acids. V gave up 1 base and J gave up 6 bases, with 8 bases separating them. Here the CDR3 DNA reads TGTGCCAGCAGCTTGAGGGGGGGCGAGCAGTACTTC. Translated: CASSLRGGEQYF.

The rearrangement links TRBV5-6 to TRBJ2-1; 9 positions agree with TRBD2. Germline lookup yields CDR1 SGHDT and CDR2 YYEEEE. This CDR3 has 13 amino acids. J lost 16 bases, V lost 0 bases, and 8 bases had no gene match. CDR3 coding DNA: TGTGCCAGCAGCTTGGCCTTCGCGGGGGGGCACTTCTTC. Translation gives CASSLAFAGGHFF.

This clone showed up just once. The rearrangement links TRBV30 to TRBJ2-3, with 8 bases aligning to TRBD2. The CDR3 sequence is 12 residues long. The germline CDR1 and CDR2 sequences are GTSNPN and SVGIG (reference sequence). V gave up 3 bases and J gave up 5 bases; unmatched junction bases: 1. CDR3 DNA sequence: TGTGCCTGGAGGACTAGCGTAGATACGCAGTATTTT. Translating gives CAWRTSVDTQYF.

The chain is built from TRBV5-6 and TRBJ2-7; 9 bases are shared with TRBD1. The CDR3 has 12 amino acids. The germline V gene has CDR1 SGHDT and CDR2 YYEEEE. After removal of 3 bases from V and 7 bases from J, the junction contained 2 bases not matched to a gene. The CDR3: CASSWDRVEQYF. DNA of the CDR3: TGTGCCAGCAGCTGGGACAGGGTAGAGCAGTACTTC.

The chain uses TRBV6-6 and TRBJ1-5; no clear D. Trimming removed 4 bases from V and 7 bases from J, with 14 bases in between. The CDR3 loop spans 14 amino acids. CDR1 and CDR2 (germline): MNHNY, SVGAGI (reference sequence). In nucleotides, the CDR3 is TGTGCCAGCAGTTCCCCGCCCGAGGGACAGCCCCAGCATTTT. The encoded protein is CASSSPPEGQPQHF.

This chain uses TRBV6-6 with TRBJ2-7; D perhaps matches TRBD1 (7 bases). Germline V lookup: CDR1 MNHNY, CDR2 SVGAGI (reference sequence). V was cut by 8 bases and J by 6 bases, with 17 bases left in between. The CDR3 is 13 amino acids. The CDR3 loop reads CASRLLQGGEQYF. Written as DNA, the CDR3 is TGTGCCAGCCGTCTATTGCAGGGGGGCGAGCAGTACTTC.

CDR3 DNA sequence: TGTGCCAGCAGCTTGCCACGGGCCTACGAGCAGTACTTC. It codes for CASSLPRAYEQYF. V usage is TRBV5-4 and J usage is TRBJ2-7; no reliable D call. Germline V gene data show CDR1 as SGHNT and CDR2 as YYREEE (reference sequence). The CDR3 spans 13 residues. Deletions cut 1 base from V and 2 bases from J, with 7 bases between.

In its sample, this clone was seen once. The V and J genes are TRBV5-4 and TRBJ2-3, with TRBD2 matching 9 bases. After removal of 5 bases from V and 8 bases from J, the junction contained 21 bases not matched to a gene. Per the germline V gene, CDR1 is SGHNT and CDR2 is YYREEE (reference sequence). CDR3 length: 18 amino acids. CDR3 bases: TGTGCCAGCAGTGCTGGGACTAGCATGAGTCGCCTGGGAGTTACGCAGTATTTT. Its translation is CASSAGTSMSRLGVTQYF.